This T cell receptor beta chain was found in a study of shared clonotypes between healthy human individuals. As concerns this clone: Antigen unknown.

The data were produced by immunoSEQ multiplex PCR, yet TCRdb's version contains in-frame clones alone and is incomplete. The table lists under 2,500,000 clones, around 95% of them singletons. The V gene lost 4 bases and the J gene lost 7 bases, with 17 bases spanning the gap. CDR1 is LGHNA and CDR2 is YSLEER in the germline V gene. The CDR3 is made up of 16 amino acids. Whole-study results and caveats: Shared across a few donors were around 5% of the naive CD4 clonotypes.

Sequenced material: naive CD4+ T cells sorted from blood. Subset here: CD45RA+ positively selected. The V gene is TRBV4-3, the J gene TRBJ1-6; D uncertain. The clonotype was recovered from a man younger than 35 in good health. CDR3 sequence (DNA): TGCGCCAGCAGCCGAGATAGTCAGGTCGTAAATTCACCCCTCCACTTT. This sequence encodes CASSRDSQVVNSPLHF.